The TCR beta chain under discussion was sequenced for a study of T cells in Graves' hyperthyroidism and ophthalmopathy. The authors deemed Graves' hyperthyroidism stable absent ophthalmopathy progression within 18 months. Newly diagnosed patients aged 18 to 65 had hyperthyroidism of under 2 months' duration. Every diagnosis used clinical symptoms, serum thyroxine and TRAb, thyroid ultrasound and orbital computed tomography. RNA transcripts yielded amplified TCR beta CDR3 regions. An initial round of RT-PCR targeting the TCR CDR3 relied on the HTBI primer set. TCRdb redid the calling of the multiplex PCR reads with MiXCR, one entry per CDR3 protein. The sample lists a few hundred thousand distinct CDR3 sequences; roughly an eighth were seen once. The specimen sequenced was blood. The TCR comes from a woman aged 18-35 years with Graves' hyperthyroidism.

The CDR3 DNA is TGCGCCAGCAGCCAAGATATATTAGTTGGCAATGAGCAGTTCTTC. Translation: CASSQDILVGNEQFF. This chain links TRBV4-1 with TRBJ2-1; D is uncertain. The CDR3 loop spans 15 amino acids. The germline gives CDR1 MGHRA, CDR2 YSYEKL. V shed 0 bases and J shed 6 bases, with 12 bases lying between them.